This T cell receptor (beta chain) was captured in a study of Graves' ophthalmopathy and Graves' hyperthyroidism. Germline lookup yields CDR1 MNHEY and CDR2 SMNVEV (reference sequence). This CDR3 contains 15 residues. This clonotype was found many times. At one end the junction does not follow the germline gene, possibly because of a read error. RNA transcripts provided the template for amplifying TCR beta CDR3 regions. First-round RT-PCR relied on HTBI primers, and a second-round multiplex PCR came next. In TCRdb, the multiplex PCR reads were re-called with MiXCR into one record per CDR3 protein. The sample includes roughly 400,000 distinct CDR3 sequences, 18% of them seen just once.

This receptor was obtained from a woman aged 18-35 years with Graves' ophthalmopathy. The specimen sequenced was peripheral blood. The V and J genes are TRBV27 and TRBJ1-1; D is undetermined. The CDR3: CASSPLGGLNTEASF. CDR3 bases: TGTGCCAGCAGTCCCCTCGGCGGTTTGAACACTGAAGCTTCCTTT.